Listed here are 19 T cell receptor beta chains from one sample, sequenced in a study of T cells in Graves' hyperthyroidism and ophthalmopathy. RNA transcripts gave rise to amplified TCR beta CDR3 regions. First-round RT-PCR with HTBI primers amplified the TCR CDR3 region. MiXCR, applied by TCRdb to the multiplex PCR reads, yields one record per CDR3 protein. The sample records about 100,000 distinct CDR3 sequences, 15% to 20% being singletons. The sequencing input was blood. The receptors stem from a woman aged 45-60 years with Graves' hyperthyroidism.

The sample holds many counts of this clonotype. The chain recombines TRBV30 with TRBJ2-3, with D hard to call. Per germline, CDR1 GTSNPN and CDR2 SVGIG (reference sequence). V lost 3 bases to trimming and J lost 6 bases, with 10 bases between them. This CDR3 comprises 12 residues. The CDR3 region is CAWRSTGDTQYF. CDR3 sequence (DNA): TGTGCCTGGAGATCTACTGGCGATACGCAGTATTTT.

The gene calls are TRBV5-1 and TRBJ1-1; the D is unclear. Trimming left V 5 bases short and J 1 base short, with 12 bases between. Germline V gene data show CDR1 as SGHRS and CDR2 as YFSETQ. The CDR3 is made up of 14 amino acids. CDR3 loop: CASRHSQTNTEAFF. CDR3 DNA: TGCGCCAGCAGGCATTCTCAGACGAACACTGAAGCTTTCTTT.

The chain has TRBV7-2 and TRBJ2-5; TRBD2 matches 9 bases. Germline loops: CDR1 SGHTA, CDR2 FQGNSA. Unmatched junction bases numbered 15, after V lost 1 base and J lost 6 bases. CDR3 length: 18 residues. The CDR3: CASSLESSGGAGGKTQYF. In nucleotides, the CDR3 is TGTGCCAGCAGCTTAGAGTCCTCAGGCGGGGCGGGGGGGAAGACCCAGTACTTC.

The J gene is TRBJ2-1, the V gene TRBV20-1; D call uncertain. The V and J ends lost 6 bases and 10 bases respectively, with 22 bases between them. The germline V gene has CDR1 DFQATT and CDR2 SNEGSKA (reference sequence). There are 14 residues in the CDR3. The CDR3 spells CSAPFRVLPWEQFF. The CDR3 DNA follows: TGCAGTGCCCCTTTTAGGGTTCTACCGTGGGAGCAGTTCTTC.

This clonotype was observed many times. The chain links TRBV12-3 or TRBV12-4 to TRBJ2-3; TRBD1 aligns across 10 bases. V was clipped by 7 bases and J by 2 bases; unmatched bases: 6. The CDR3 has 15 amino acids. CDR3 residues: CASTRTGGYTDTQYF. CDR3 DNA sequence: TGTGCCAGCACCAGGACAGGGGGATACACAGATACGCAGTATTTT.

This clonotype was seen ten or more times. The DNA for the CDR3 is TGTGCCACCAGCAGAGGACTAGCGGGAGGAGCCGCCTTTAGCACAGATACGCAGTATTTT. Translation gives CATSRGLAGGAAFSTDTQYF. The chain uses TRBV15 and TRBJ2-3; 13 bases are a match to TRBD2. Trimming at V came to 1 base and at J to 0 bases, leaving 10 bases not matched to a gene. This CDR3 has 20 amino acids. The germline V gene encodes CDR1 LNHNV and CDR2 YYDKDF (reference sequence).

This clonotype was detected ten times or more. This may stem from a read error, because a much larger clone lies one nucleotide away. CDR3 region: CASSHRETQYF. The CDR3 DNA reads as TGTGCCAGCAGCCATAGAGAGACCCAGTACTTC. The chain links TRBV14 to TRBJ2-5; D not resolved. The V end lost 3 bases, the J end lost 4 bases, and 3 bases lay between the germline ends. CDR3 size: 11 residues. CDR1 is SGHDN, CDR2 FVKESK, per germline.

Many counts were recorded for this clonotype. The J gene is TRBJ2-7, the V gene TRBV28, with D perhaps matching TRBD1 (5 bases). The CDR3 has 13 amino acids. Germline CDR1 is MDHEN and CDR2 is SYDVKM. V was clipped by 3 bases and J by 3 bases, with 9 bases between them. The DNA of the CDR3 is TGTGCCAGCAGTTTCTCGACAGTCTACGAGCAGTACGTC. Residues: CASSFSTVYEQYV.

Ten or more counts support this clonotype. The rearrangement links TRBV7-3 to TRBJ2-1; 7 bases line up with TRBD1. This CDR3 contains 15 residues. With V trimmed by 4 bases and J by 6 bases, 9 bases remained unmatched. Per the germline V gene, CDR1 is SGHTA and CDR2 is FQGTGA. The CDR3: CASSSHRGSGNEQFF. The CDR3 DNA sequence: TGTGCCAGCAGCTCCCACAGGGGATCAGGCAATGAGCAGTTCTTC.

This clonotype was seen only a few times. This chain links TRBV10-3 with TRBJ1-1; D perhaps matches TRBD1 (6 bases). Germline V gene lookup returns CDR1 ENHRY and CDR2 SYGVKD. CDR3 length equals 16 residues. Trimming took off 4 bases at V and 4 bases at J, with 19 bases between the two ends. CDR3 sequence (DNA): TGTGCCATCAGTGGTCAGGGGCTTGGGCTCGGCACTGAAGCTTTCTTT. Encoded protein: CAISGQGLGLGTEAFF.

V and J are TRBV11-2 and TRBJ2-7, with 9 bases matching TRBD2. The germline gives CDR1 SGHAT, CDR2 FQNNGV. This CDR3 has 15 amino acids. J lost 5 bases, V lost 5 bases, and 10 bases had no gene match. The CDR3, as DNA: TGTGCCAGCAGCCCAGGAGCGGGAGGTTTCGACGAGCAGTACTTC. Protein sequence: CASSPGAGGFDEQYF.

This clonotype came up many times. The chain links TRBV6-5 to TRBJ2-2, with 8 bases that match TRBD2. The V segment lost 0 bases and the J segment 0 bases; nucleotides outside the gene matches: 3. In germline, CDR1 is MNHEY, CDR2 SVGAGI. The CDR3 covers 17 residues. The CDR3: CASSYSAGAPNTGELFF. The CDR3 DNA is TGTGCCAGCAGTTACTCAGCGGGAGCCCCGAACACCGGGGAGCTGTTTTTT.

This chain connects TRBV7-2 to TRBJ2-2, with D perhaps TRBD2 (6 bases). Germline V gene sequence: CDR1 SGHTA, CDR2 FQGNSA. CDR3 size: 14 residues. Between the trimmed V and J ends, which lost 2 bases and 6 bases, there was a span of 10 bases. CDR3 in amino acids: CASSLSAGSGELFF. The DNA of the CDR3 is TGTGCCAGCAGCTTAAGTGCGGGATCCGGGGAGCTGTTTTTT.

This clonotype was counted many times. The chain links TRBV10-1 to TRBJ2-3, with a possible D match to TRBD2 (5 bases). Germline assignment: CDR1 WNHNN and CDR2 SYGVQD (reference sequence). The V end was cut by 11 bases, the J end by 2 bases, with 26 bases between. The CDR3 contains 17 residues. CDR3: CAPLPGKARPNTDTQYF. As DNA, the CDR3 is TGCGCCCCCTTGCCCGGGAAGGCCCGACCGAACACAGATACGCAGTATTTT.

This clonotype was picked up many times. CDR3 loop: CASSPTSGGLLYEQFF. CDR3 nucleotide sequence: TGTGCCAGCAGTCCCACTAGCGGGGGCCTCCTCTATGAGCAGTTCTTC. The chain employs TRBV27 and TRBJ2-1; TRBD2 aligns across 11 bases. The trim removed 5 bases at V and 8 bases at J, leaving 11 bases unmatched. The CDR3 is 16 amino acids. Germline values: CDR1 MNHEY, CDR2 SMNVEV (reference sequence).

This clonotype was seen a single time. Its ends do not fully match the called genes, so a read error is possible. The gene calls are TRBV4-2 and TRBJ1-1, with D possibly being TRBD1 (5 bases). The V gene's germline CDR1 is LGHNA and CDR2 YNFKEQ. The CDR3 totals 14 residues. In DNA, the CDR3 is TGTGCCAGCAACCAAGGGGCAGGGAACACTGAAGCTTTCTTT. Protein sequence: CASNQGAGNTEAFF.

This clonotype was detected ten times or more. The gene calls are TRBV28 and TRBJ2-2; D could derive from TRBD1 or TRBD2 (5 bases each). The CDR3 is made up of 15 amino acids. V lost 6 bases and J 3 bases, leaving 14 bases between the germline ends. Germline lookup yields CDR1 MDHEN and CDR2 SYDVKM. CDR3 sequence reads: CASRLRDGYTGELFF. CDR3 in DNA: TGTGCCAGCAGATTGAGGGACGGTTACACCGGGGAGCTGTTTTTT.

This clonotype was counted at least ten times. The chain employs TRBV10-3 and TRBJ1-2; 9 bases fit TRBD1. Looked up from germline, CDR1 is ENHRY and CDR2 is SYGVKD. With V trimmed by 5 bases and J by 7 bases, 11 bases remained unmatched. The CDR3 totals 15 residues. The CDR3 region is CAISQTGGALGGYTF. CDR3 nucleotides: TGTGCCATCAGTCAAACAGGGGGCGCCTTGGGTGGCTACACCTTC.

This clonotype was seen only a few times. One base away lies a much larger clone, so this may be a sequencing read error. This chain joins TRBV5-8 and TRBJ1-1; no definite D call. CDR1 is SGHTS and CDR2 is YDEGEE in the germline V gene. Deletions cut 10 bases from V and 0 bases from J, with 10 bases between. The CDR3 has 12 amino acids. The CDR3 reads CAGSRMNTEAFF. The CDR3 DNA sequence: TGTGCCGGCTCGAGGATGAACACTGAAGCTTTCTTT.